This entry concerns a single TCR beta chain. The antigen it recognizes is unknown. Per-base qualities were not stored, and no clone one base away is much larger. The CDR3 numbers 11 residues from cysteine through phenylalanine. Just CDR3 DNA is preserved here, 33 bases in frame from base 1. Cut back by 1 base and 7 bases, the V and J ends lie 5 bases apart. Per the germline V gene (reference sequence), DFQATT is the CDR1 and SNEGSKA is the CDR2. The record originates from a study of blood T cell repertoires in COVID-19 (dated by TCRdb to 2018 to 2020). In terms of the full investigation: Collaborator samples came from the United States, Italy and Spain and covered acute and convalescent phases of COVID-19. Deeply sampled blood TCRbeta repertoires from subjects exposed to, actively infected with, or recovered from COVID-19 were included in the dataset. The material from the prospective study consisted of cDNA or gDNA derived from T cells, B-cell-depleted T cells, or PBMCs. The repertoires were made available in a free public database intended to serve as a resource for research on the immune response to SARS-CoV-2. Nearly every sample came with metadata listing a de-identified subject ID, COVID-19 status, age in years and sex. Samples were obtained from the ongoing ImmuneRACE study (first 160 participants) and from about 1,300 subjects provided by 6 global collaborators. HLA class I and class II types, where available, came from metadata supplied by the sample provider rather than from assay-based typing. Here is what the overall study found, with its caveats: The amount of clinical and demographic metadata varied by source and participant and was provided uncurated.

Samples from volunteer blood donors who had recovered from COVID-19 were contributed by a second Seattle source. Each collaborating institution followed its own protocols to collect whole blood in K2EDTA tubes. For TCRbeta analysis, collaborator samples were shipped as frozen whole blood, as isolated PBMCs, or as DNA extracted from either sample type. TCRbeta CDR3 regions were amplified from genomic DNA by means of the immunoSEQ Assay, a bias-controlled multiplex PCR. The original pipeline was this. Nucleated cell counts per sample were estimated from amplification of reference gene primers within the assay. To quantify the absolute abundance of each unique TCRbeta CDR3 rearrangement, sequence reads were collapsed and filtered. For each sample, productive Simpson clonality was calculated as the square root of Simpson's diversity index over productive rearrangements. The immuneACCESS repertoire file appears here via TCRdb, limited to in-frame rearrangements. These files lack a portion of the clones; in checked studies, under half of the deficit traces to unresolved V genes, and the cause of the others is not known. V, J and clone size were drawn from that table, and D and trimming were deduced from the DNA. The sample profile shows about 310,000 clones; roughly 86% of them were found once. The ten biggest clones cover 6.5% to 9.5% of the sample.

This clonotype was sampled from a woman aged 45-60 years who had recovered from COVID-19. The V and J genes are TRBV20-1 and TRBJ2-1, with an unclear D gene assignment. Material for sequencing was peripheral blood. The DNA is as follows: TGCAGTGCTAGAGTAGTTAATGAGCAGTTCTTC. It is translated as CSARVVNEQFF.